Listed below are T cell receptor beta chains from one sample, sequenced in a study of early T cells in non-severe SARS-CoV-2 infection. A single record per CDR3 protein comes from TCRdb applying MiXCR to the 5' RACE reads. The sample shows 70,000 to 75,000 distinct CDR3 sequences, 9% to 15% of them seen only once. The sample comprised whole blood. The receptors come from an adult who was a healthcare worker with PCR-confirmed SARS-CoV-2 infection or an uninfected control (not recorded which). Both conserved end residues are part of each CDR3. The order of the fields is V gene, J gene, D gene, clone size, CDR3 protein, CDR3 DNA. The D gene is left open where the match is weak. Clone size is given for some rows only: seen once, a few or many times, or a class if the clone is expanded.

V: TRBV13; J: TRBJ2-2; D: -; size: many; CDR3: CASDRRTSPGELFF; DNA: TGTGCCAGCGACCGCCGTACTAGCCCCGGGGAGCTGTTTTTT
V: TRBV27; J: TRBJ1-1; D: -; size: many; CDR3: CASAPGGGTEAFF; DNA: TGTGCCAGCGCTCCGGGGGGAGGTACTGAAGCTTTCTTT
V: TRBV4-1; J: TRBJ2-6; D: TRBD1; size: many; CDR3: CASSQITGTGSGANVLTF; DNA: TGCGCCAGCAGCCAAATTACCGGGACAGGCTCTGGGGCCAACGTCCTGACTTTC
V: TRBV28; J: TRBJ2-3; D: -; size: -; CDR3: CASSSRASDTQYF; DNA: TGTGCCAGCAGTTCCCGTGCTTCAGATACGCAGTATTTT
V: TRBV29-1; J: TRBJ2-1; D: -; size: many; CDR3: CSVEVLDNEQFF; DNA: TGCAGCGTTGAGGTCTTGGACAATGAGCAGTTCTTC
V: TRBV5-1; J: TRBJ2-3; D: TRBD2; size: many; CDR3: CASSLGTSVGTDTQYF; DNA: TGCGCCAGCAGCCTGGGGACTAGCGTCGGCACAGATACGCAGTATTTT
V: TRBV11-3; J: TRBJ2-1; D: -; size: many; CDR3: CASSFARGGTYNEQFF; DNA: TGTGCCAGCAGCTTTGCTAGGGGCGGGACCTACAATGAGCAGTTCTTC
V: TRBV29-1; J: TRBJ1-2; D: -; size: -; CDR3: CSASGGPTYGYTF; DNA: TGCAGCGCTTCTGGGGGGCCGACCTATGGCTACACCTTC
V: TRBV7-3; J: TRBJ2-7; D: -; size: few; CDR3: CASSLDPTRSSYEQYF; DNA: TGTGCCAGCAGCTTGGACCCGACCAGGAGCTCCTACGAGCAGTACTTC
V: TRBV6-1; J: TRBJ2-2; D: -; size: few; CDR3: CASSEVVKNTGELFF; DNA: TGTGCCAGCAGTGAAGTGGTGAAGAACACCGGGGAGCTGTTTTTT
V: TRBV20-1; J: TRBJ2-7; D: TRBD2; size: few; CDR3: CSARATSGYEQYF; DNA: TGCAGTGCTCGGGCGACTAGCGGATACGAGCAGTACTTC
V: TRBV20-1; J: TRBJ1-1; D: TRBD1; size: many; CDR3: CSARRTGNTEAFF; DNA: TGCAGTGCTCGTAGGACAGGGAACACTGAAGCTTTCTTT
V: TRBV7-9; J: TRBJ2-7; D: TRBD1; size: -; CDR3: CASSSRGQGDEQYF; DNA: TGTGCCAGCAGCTCAAGAGGACAGGGAGACGAGCAGTACTTC
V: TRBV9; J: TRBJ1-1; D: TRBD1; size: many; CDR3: CASSPLEVPGTGLTEAFF; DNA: TGTGCCAGCAGCCCCCTCGAGGTTCCTGGGACAGGGCTCACTGAAGCTTTCTTT
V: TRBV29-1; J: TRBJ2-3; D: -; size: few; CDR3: CSAHGGTWDTQYF; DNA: TGCAGCGCCCACGGAGGTACCTGGGATACGCAGTATTTT
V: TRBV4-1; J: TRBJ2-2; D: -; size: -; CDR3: CASSQVGTGKNTGELFF; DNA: TGCGCCAGCAGCCAAGTAGGCACAGGGAAGAACACCGGGGAGCTGTTTTTT
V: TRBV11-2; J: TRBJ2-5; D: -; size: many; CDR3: CASSLGLEETQYF; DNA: TGTGCCAGCAGCCTGGGGCTGGAAGAGACCCAGTACTTC
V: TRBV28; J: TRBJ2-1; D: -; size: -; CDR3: CATRANEQFF; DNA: TGTGCCACCCGAGCCAATGAGCAGTTCTTC
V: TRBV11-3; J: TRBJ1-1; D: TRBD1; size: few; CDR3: CASSQGVNTEAFF; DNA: TGTGCCAGCTCACAGGGGGTAAACACTGAAGCTTTCTTT
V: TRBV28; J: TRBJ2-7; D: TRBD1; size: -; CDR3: CATHFGTGVYEQYF; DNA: TGTGCCACCCACTTCGGGACAGGGGTCTACGAGCAGTACTTC
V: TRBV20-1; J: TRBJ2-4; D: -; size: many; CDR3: CSASEPTKNIQYF; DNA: TGCAGTGCTAGTGAGCCGACCAAAAACATTCAGTACTTC
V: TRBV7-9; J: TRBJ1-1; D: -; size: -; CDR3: CASSLIQGRTEAFF; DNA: TGTGCCAGCAGCTTAATCCAGGGGCGGACTGAAGCTTTCTTT
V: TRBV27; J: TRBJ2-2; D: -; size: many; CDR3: CASSRLGANTGELFF; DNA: TGTGCCAGCAGCCGCTTAGGGGCGAACACCGGGGAGCTGTTTTTT
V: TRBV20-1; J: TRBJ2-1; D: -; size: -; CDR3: CSAHQGFYNEQFF; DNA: TGCAGTGCCCATCAGGGGTTTTACAATGAGCAGTTCTTC
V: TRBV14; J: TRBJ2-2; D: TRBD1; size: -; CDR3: CASSPGQLNTGELFF; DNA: TGTGCCAGCAGCCCGGGACAGCTAAACACCGGGGAGCTGTTTTTT
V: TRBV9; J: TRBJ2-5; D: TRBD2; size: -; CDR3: CASSAVGSGTQETQYF; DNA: TGTGCCAGCAGCGCGGTGGGTAGCGGGACCCAAGAGACCCAGTACTTC
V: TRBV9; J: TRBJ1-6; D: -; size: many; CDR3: CASSPEGMVSPLHF; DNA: TGTGCCAGCAGCCCCGAGGGGATGGTTTCACCCCTCCACTTT
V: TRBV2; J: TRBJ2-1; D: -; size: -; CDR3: CASSEASRNEQFF; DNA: TGTGCCAGCAGTGAAGCTAGTAGAAATGAGCAGTTCTTC
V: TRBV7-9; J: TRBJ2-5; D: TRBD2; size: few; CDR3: CASSLWTSGYQETQYF; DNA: TGTGCCAGCAGCCTATGGACTAGCGGGTACCAAGAGACCCAGTACTTC
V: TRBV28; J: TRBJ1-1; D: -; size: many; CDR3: CASTVQGYTEAFF; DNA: TGTGCCAGCACCGTCCAGGGCTACACTGAAGCTTTCTTT
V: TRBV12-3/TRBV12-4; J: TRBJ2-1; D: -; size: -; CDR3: CASSQLVNEQFF; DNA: TGTGCCAGCAGCCAGTTGGTCAATGAGCAGTTCTTC